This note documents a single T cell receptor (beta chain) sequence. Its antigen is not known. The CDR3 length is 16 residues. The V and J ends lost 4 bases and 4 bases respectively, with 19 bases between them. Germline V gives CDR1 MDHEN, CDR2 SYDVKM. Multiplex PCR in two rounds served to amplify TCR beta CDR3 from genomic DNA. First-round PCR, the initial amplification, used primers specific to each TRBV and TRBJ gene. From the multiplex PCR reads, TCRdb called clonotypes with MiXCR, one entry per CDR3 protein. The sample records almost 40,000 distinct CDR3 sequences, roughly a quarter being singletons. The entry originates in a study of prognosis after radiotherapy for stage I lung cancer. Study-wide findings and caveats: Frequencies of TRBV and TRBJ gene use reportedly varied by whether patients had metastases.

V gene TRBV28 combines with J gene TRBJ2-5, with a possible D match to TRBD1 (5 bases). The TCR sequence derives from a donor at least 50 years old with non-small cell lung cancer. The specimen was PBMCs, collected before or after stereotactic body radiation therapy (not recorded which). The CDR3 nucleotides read TGTGCCAGCAGTTCCCGCGTGACAGTGTCTGGAGAGACCCAGTACTTC. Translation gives CASSSRVTVSGETQYF.